The rows below give T cell receptor beta chains drawn from one sample of a study of T cells in tumors after PD-1 blockade. TCRdb's copy holds only in-frame clones and misses some; the assay was immunoSEQ multiplex PCR. The data hold about 59,000 clones, with around 80% observed a single time. The source material was PBMCs, sampled before anti-PD-1 treatment. The receptors were sampled from a human donor with basal cell carcinoma. CDR3s include the opening cysteine and the closing phenylalanine or tryptophan. D genes are given only for firm matches. Clone size is given for some rows only: seen once, a few or many times, or a class if the clone is expanded.

size,J,V,D,DNA,CDR3
-,TRBJ2-4,TRBV6-1,-,TGTGCCAGCAGTGACCCGGGGAGGGGGGGCCTGTCCCCAAACATTCAGTACTTC,CASSDPGRGGLSPNIQYF
-,TRBJ1-1,TRBV6-2/TRBV6-3,-,TGTGCCAGCAGTTACGCGAGTGGTCCCCTGAGATATACTGAAGCTTTCTTT,CASSYASGPLRYTEAFF
once,TRBJ1-4,TRBV5-4,-,TGTGCCAGCAGCCTTGGGACCGCTGCAACTAATGAAAAACTGTTTTTT,CASSLGTAATNEKLFF
-,TRBJ1-3,TRBV19,-,TGTGCCAGCCGTCAGGGGATCTCTGGAAACACCATATATTTT,CASRQGISGNTIYF
-,TRBJ1-1,TRBV6-2/TRBV6-3,-,TGTGCCAGCAGTTCCCAGGGAAATTTCGCTGAAGCTTTCTTT,CASSSQGNFAEAFF
-,TRBJ1-3,TRBV5-1,-,TGCGCCAGCAGCGTAGGGCGCTCTGGAAACACCATATATTTT,CASSVGRSGNTIYF
few,TRBJ2-7,TRBV29-1,TRBD1,TGCAGCGTTGAAGAGGAAGGACAGGGATACGAGCAGTACTTC,CSVEEEGQGYEQYF
-,TRBJ1-4,TRBV5-1,-,TGCGCCAGCAGACGCACGAGTGGGTCTAATGAAAAACTGTTTTTT,CASRRTSGSNEKLFF
-,TRBJ2-7,TRBV9,TRBD1,TGTGCCAGCAGCGTAGATGGGGACAGGGCACCCCACGAGCAGTACTTC,CASSVDGDRAPHEQYF
-,TRBJ2-5,TRBV9,TRBD2,TGTGCCAGCAGCGCCGGGCGATCTAGCGGGGTGGAGACCCAGTACTTC,CASSAGRSSGVETQYF
-,TRBJ1-6,TRBV6-1,-,TGTGCCAGCAGTGAACTCTGGGGAAAGGATAATTCACCCCTCCACTTT,CASSELWGKDNSPLHF
-,TRBJ1-1,TRBV5-1,-,TGCGCCAGCAGCTTGGGGGACTGGATGAACACTGAAGCTTTCTTT,CASSLGDWMNTEAFF
-,TRBJ2-7,TRBV15,TRBD1,TGTGCCACCAGCAGAGATGGGCCGGGACAGGGTCTACACGAGCAGTACTTC,CATSRDGPGQGLHEQYF
-,TRBJ2-7,TRBV18,-,TGTGCCAGCTCAGCGGCCTACGAGCAGTACTTC,CASSAAYEQYF
-,TRBJ1-5,TRBV10-3,-,TGTGCCATCAGTGAGTCTGGTGGGATTGAACAGCCCCAGCATTTT,CAISESGGIEQPQHF
-,TRBJ2-3,TRBV3-1/TRBV3-2,TRBD2,TGTGCCAGCAGCCAAGAGATCGCGGGGGGGTTTTCTAGCACAGATACGCAGTATTTT,CASSQEIAGGFSSTDTQYF
few,TRBJ1-5,TRBV11-1,-,TGTGCCAGCAGCTTAGGAGGGACTGGGAATCAGCCCCAGCATTTT,CASSLGGTGNQPQHF
-,TRBJ2-1,TRBV30,TRBD2,TGTGCCTGGAGCCCAAACCGAGCGGGGGGGTCCAATGAGCAGTTCTTC,CAWSPNRAGGSNEQFF
-,TRBJ2-7,TRBV14,-,TGTGCCAGCAGCCAGGCTACCGGGACGGGCTACGAGCAGTACTTC,CASSQATGTGYEQYF
-,TRBJ2-3,TRBV6-5,-,TGTGCCAGCACCGAAGGGGCGTGGACAGATACGCAGTATTTT,CASTEGAWTDTQYF
-,TRBJ1-2,TRBV6-5,-,TGTGCCAGCAGGACCGGGACGGACTATGGCTACACCTTC,CASRTGTDYGYTF
-,TRBJ2-5,TRBV27,-,TGTGCCAGCAGTGTAGGGCGGGGCGAGACCCAGTACTTC,CASSVGRGETQYF
-,TRBJ2-1,TRBV29-1,-,TGCAGCGTTTCGACAGGTAGCTCCTACAATGAGCAGTTCTTC,CSVSTGSSYNEQFF
-,TRBJ2-2,TRBV7-3,-,TGTGCCAGCAGCCCCGGGGGACCGAACACCGGGGAGCTGTTTTTT,CASSPGGPNTGELFF
once,TRBJ1-1,TRBV19,-,TGTGCCAGTACCCAACCCGGGCGGGGGAGGGGGAACACTGAAGCTTTCTTT,CASTQPGRGRGNTEAFF
-,TRBJ2-1,TRBV10-1,TRBD2,TGCGCCAGCAGTGAGTCCAGGACTAGCCATAGGGGTGAGCAGTTCTTC,CASSESRTSHRGEQFF
-,TRBJ1-1,TRBV5-1,-,TGCGCCAGCAGCTTCCGGACACGAACTGAAGCTTTCTTT,CASSFRTRTEAFF
-,TRBJ2-5,TRBV9,TRBD2,TGTGCCAGCAGCGTGAGTAGCGGGCGCCCCCAAGAGACCCAGTACTTC,CASSVSSGRPQETQYF
-,TRBJ2-1,TRBV5-1,TRBD2,TGCGCCAGCAGCTTGCCCGGGACTAGCGGCTACAATGAGCAGTTCTTC,CASSLPGTSGYNEQFF
-,TRBJ2-5,TRBV14,TRBD1,TGTGCCAGCAGCCAGACAGGGGGCTATGAGACCCAGTACTTC,CASSQTGGYETQYF
-,TRBJ1-1,TRBV30,-,TGTGCCTGGACCGGGACACGGAACACTGAAGCTTTCTTT,CAWTGTRNTEAFF
-,TRBJ1-1,TRBV6-5,-,TGTGCCAGCAGCCTAAGTGGGATCACTGAAGCTTTCTTT,CASSLSGITEAFF
-,TRBJ1-5,TRBV12-5,-,TGTGCTAGTGGTTTGGTATCTTCAGTTGAAGATACTATTCAGGGGAAGCGCGGTCAGCCCCAGCATTTT,CASGLVSSVEDTIQGKRGQPQHF
-,TRBJ2-7,TRBV11-3,TRBD1,TGTGCCAGCAGCTCACGGACAGGGCTCTCCTACGAGCAGTACTTC,CASSSRTGLSYEQYF
-,TRBJ2-5,TRBV9,-,TGTGCCAGCAGCGTAGCGAGCCAAACGGAGACCCAGTACTTC,CASSVASQTETQYF
-,TRBJ2-5,TRBV3-1/TRBV3-2,TRBD2,TGTGCCAGCAGCCAGTGGACTAGCGGGGGCCGGGAGACCCAGTACTTC,CASSQWTSGGRETQYF
-,TRBJ2-5,TRBV3-1/TRBV3-2,TRBD2,TGTGCCAGCAGCCTTCCTCTAGCGGGGGTAGAGACCCAGTACTTC,CASSLPLAGVETQYF
few,TRBJ1-5,TRBV30,-,TGTGCCTGGAGTCCTGACAGGATGGGGCAGCCCCAGCATTTT,CAWSPDRMGQPQHF
-,TRBJ1-1,TRBV15,-,TGTGCCACCGCGGACAGTTTGAACACTGAAGCTTTCTTT,CATADSLNTEAFF
-,TRBJ2-1,TRBV27,-,TGTGCCAGCAGTTTCCAAAATCCCCGGTCCAATGAGCAGTTCTTC,CASSFQNPRSNEQFF
once,TRBJ1-2,TRBV7-6,-,TGTGCCAGCAGCTTTTTCCAAGGTGGCTACACCTTC,CASSFFQGGYTF
-,TRBJ1-2,TRBV6-5,-,TGTGCCAGCAGGAGAGGTCCAGCTAACTATGGCTACACCTTC,CASRRGPANYGYTF
-,TRBJ1-4,TRBV5-1,-,TGCGCCAGCAGCTTGGGGAGTTCCAATGAAAAACTGTTTTTT,CASSLGSSNEKLFF
-,TRBJ2-1,TRBV27,TRBD2,TGTGCCAGCAGTAGTAGCGGGGTGAATCCCAATGAGCAGTTCTTC,CASSSSGVNPNEQFF
once,TRBJ2-5,TRBV7-3,TRBD2,TGTGCCAGCAGCTGGGGTAGCGGGGGAGAGACCCAGTACTTC,CASSWGSGGETQYF
-,TRBJ1-5,TRBV30,-,TGTGCCTGGAGTGTAGCCGGGGCCCATGGCAGCAATCAGCCCCAGCATTTT,CAWSVAGAHGSNQPQHF
few,TRBJ2-7,TRBV29-1,-,TGCAGCGCCTCGATGACGTACGAGCAGTACTTC,CSASMTYEQYF
once,TRBJ2-3,TRBV19,-,TGTGCCAGTAGTATTGCAGATACGCAGTATTTT,CASSIADTQYF
-,TRBJ1-1,TRBV15,TRBD1,TGTGCCACCAGCAGAGAGAGGACAGGGATTTCTAACACTGAAGCTTTCTTT,CATSRERTGISNTEAFF
-,TRBJ1-2,TRBV4-1,-,TGCGCCAGCAGCTCCGGAGTGCATGGCTACACCTTC,CASSSGVHGYTF
-,TRBJ1-1,TRBV6-6,-,TGTGCCAGCAGTCGCCCGACCCGACAGCTCATGAACACTGAAGCTTTCTTT,CASSRPTRQLMNTEAFF